A single sample gave rise to the 6 T cell receptor beta chains below, sequenced in a study of early T cells in non-severe SARS-CoV-2 infection. Each CDR3 protein is one row after TCRdb ran MiXCR on the 5' RACE reads. The sample gives some 38,000 distinct CDR3 sequences, around 5.4% of which show up once; 4% to 4.5% is in the top ten. The sequences come from whole blood, collected at baseline. The receptors stem from an adult who was a healthcare worker with PCR-confirmed SARS-CoV-2 infection or an uninfected control (not recorded which).

The chain combines TRBV9 with TRBJ2-1; the match to TRBD2 covers 9 bases. The CDR3 covers 16 residues. Losses at the gene ends were 4 bases for V and 5 bases for J; bases not matched to a gene: 10. The germline gives CDR1 SGDLS, CDR2 YYNGEE. CDR3 residues: CASSPFPGLADNEQFF. Here the CDR3 DNA reads TGTGCCAGCAGCCCCTTCCCGGGACTAGCAGACAATGAGCAGTTCTTC.

This clonotype has a count of ten or more. The rearrangement links TRBV27 to TRBJ2-7; D gene uncertain. V gave up 6 bases and J gave up 5 bases, with 8 bases separating them. Germline values: CDR1 MNHEY, CDR2 SMNVEV (reference sequence). CDR3 length: 11 residues. CDR3 bases: TGTGCCAGCAGGGGGTCGGACGAGCAGTACTTC. Its protein product is CASRGSDEQYF.

This clonotype was seen repeatedly, ten times or more. The rearrangement uses TRBV10-3 and TRBJ2-1, with D uncertain. CDR3 length equals 12 residues. The ends were cut back, 7 bases at V and 6 bases at J, with 10 bases in the middle. Germline lookup yields CDR1 ENHRY and CDR2 SYGVKD. The CDR3 loop is CAITPHGNEQFF. The DNA for the CDR3 is TGTGCCATCACCCCCCATGGCAATGAGCAGTTCTTC.

This clonotype was detected ten times or more. The V and J genes are TRBV6-6 and TRBJ2-7, with D perhaps TRBD1 or TRBD2 (5 bases each). Per germline, CDR1 MNHNY and CDR2 SVGAGI (reference sequence). The CDR3 sequence is 14 residues long. Trimming removed 7 bases from V and 0 bases from J, with 13 bases in between. The CDR3 reads CASTLAGSSYEQYF. The CDR3 DNA reads TGTGCCAGCACCTTGGCAGGGAGCTCCTACGAGCAGTACTTC.

This clonotype appeared many times. V is TRBV12-3 or TRBV12-4 and J is TRBJ2-7, with D maybe TRBD2 (6 bases). V gave up 3 bases and J gave up 0 bases, with 9 bases separating them. The CDR3 has 14 residues. The CDR3 nucleotides read TGTGCCAGCAGTTTTAGCGGTAGCTCCTACGAGCAGTACTTC. Translating it yields CASSFSGSSYEQYF.

This clonotype was found many times. Written as DNA, the CDR3 is TGTGCCATCAGGGGACAGGGAAGGTCCTACGAGCAGTACTTC. Its protein product is CAIRGQGRSYEQYF. The V call is TRBV10-3, the J call TRBJ2-7, with 9 bases fitting TRBD1. The CDR3 is 14 residues long. Germline trimming cut 6 bases from V and 1 base from J; bases unmatched to any gene: 4. Germline V gene sequence: CDR1 ENHRY, CDR2 SYGVKD.